The rows below give T cell receptor beta chains drawn from one sample of a study of T cells after posttransplantation cyclophosphamide. The method was immunoSEQ multiplex PCR; TCRdb's version includes in-frame clones alone and lacks a portion of them. The table shows roughly 7,200 clones, with approximately 98% occurring only once. The sequenced material came from naive CD8+ T cells sorted from PBMCs. All receptors derive from a woman aged 25-40 years in good health and a related stem cell transplant donor. The CDR3 runs from the conserved cysteine through the conserved F or W. The order of the fields is D gene, J gene, V gene, clone size, CDR3 DNA, CDR3 protein. D genes are given only for firm matches. Some rows mark clone size as missing; the rest say once, few, many or name a class of expanded clone.

D: TRBD1; J: TRBJ1-5; V: TRBV2; size: .; DNA: TGTGCCAGCAGTATACAGGGGTTTAATCAGCCCCAGCATTTT; CDR3: CASSIQGFNQPQHF
D: TRBD1; J: TRBJ2-7; V: TRBV10-3; size: .; DNA: TGTGCCGTCCGGGACAGGGGAGATTCCGAGCAGTACTTC; CDR3: CAVRDRGDSEQYF
D: TRBD1; J: TRBJ2-7; V: TRBV15; size: .; DNA: TGTGCCACCAGCAGAGGAACGACAGGGTTGGTTCGCGAGCAGTACTTC; CDR3: CATSRGTTGLVREQYF
D: .; J: TRBJ2-7; V: TRBV10-3; size: .; DNA: TGTGCCATCAGTGTGGACTTGCCCTACGAGCAGTACTTC; CDR3: CAISVDLPYEQYF
D: TRBD2; J: TRBJ2-5; V: TRBV4-3; size: .; DNA: TGCGCCAGCAGCCAAGAGGGGGTTAGCGGGGGGAGATATGAGACCCAGTACTTC; CDR3: CASSQEGVSGGRYETQYF
D: TRBD1; J: TRBJ2-7; V: TRBV10-3; size: .; DNA: TGTGCCATCAGTGAGGGGACAGGGGCTTACGAGCAGTACTTC; CDR3: CAISEGTGAYEQYF
D: TRBD1; J: TRBJ1-2; V: TRBV10-1; size: .; DNA: TGCGCCAGCAGTGAGTCTCCAGCCCTTCGGACAGGGGTCCATGGCTACACCTTC; CDR3: CASSESPALRTGVHGYTF
D: .; J: TRBJ1-2; V: TRBV7-2; size: once; DNA: TGTGCCAGCAGCTTAGGTGCGGGGTCGAATGGCTACACCTTC; CDR3: CASSLGAGSNGYTF
D: TRBD1; J: TRBJ1-5; V: TRBV19; size: .; DNA: TGTGCCAGTAGTCCTGAACAGGGGGCGAAAAATCAGCCCCAGCATTTT; CDR3: CASSPEQGAKNQPQHF
D: .; J: TRBJ1-1; V: TRBV2; size: once; DNA: TGTGCCAGCACTGGAGGGGTTGGGGCCACTGAAGCTTTCTTT; CDR3: CASTGGVGATEAFF
D: .; J: TRBJ2-5; V: TRBV18; size: .; DNA: TGTGCCAGCTCACCCGCCGAGGGGGTGTTAGAGACCCAGTACTTC; CDR3: CASSPAEGVLETQYF
D: .; J: TRBJ2-7; V: TRBV6-5; size: .; DNA: TGTGCCAGCAGTACCAGCCCGGGTTCGCACGAGCAGTACTTC; CDR3: CASSTSPGSHEQYF
D: TRBD1; J: TRBJ2-7; V: TRBV19; size: .; DNA: TGTGCCAGTAGTCTGCAGGGGGCCTACGAGCAGTACTTC; CDR3: CASSLQGAYEQYF
D: .; J: TRBJ2-5; V: TRBV7-8; size: .; DNA: TGTGCCAGCAGCTTAGCACCCTGGAACAGGGACCAAGAGACCCAGTACTTC; CDR3: CASSLAPWNRDQETQYF
D: TRBD2; J: TRBJ2-5; V: TRBV27; size: .; DNA: TGTGCCAGCAGTTTGTTAGCGGGGGGGCGAGAGACCCAGTACTTC; CDR3: CASSLLAGGRETQYF
D: .; J: TRBJ2-7; V: TRBV2; size: once; DNA: TGTGCCAGCAGTGACGCCGGGGTAGCGGAGCAGTACTTC; CDR3: CASSDAGVAEQYF
D: .; J: TRBJ2-7; V: TRBV5-1; size: .; DNA: TGCGCCAGCAGCTTGGGGAAGGGGCTCGACGAGCAGTACTTC; CDR3: CASSLGKGLDEQYF
D: .; J: TRBJ2-1; V: TRBV27; size: once; DNA: TGTGCCAGCACTCAACAACCCACCGCTTACAATGAGCAGTTCTTC; CDR3: CASTQQPTAYNEQFF
D: .; J: TRBJ1-2; V: TRBV19; size: .; DNA: TGTGCCAGTAGTACCTATCCGGGAGGCTACACCTTC; CDR3: CASSTYPGGYTF
D: TRBD1; J: TRBJ2-7; V: TRBV4-1; size: .; DNA: TGCGCCAGCAGCCAAGGAGTTGACAGGGACTCCTACGAGCAGTACTTC; CDR3: CASSQGVDRDSYEQYF
D: .; J: TRBJ1-1; V: TRBV21-1; size: once; DNA: TGTGCCAGCAGCAAAACTGAGGTGTGTGCGGCCCCGAACACTGAAGCTTTCTTT; CDR3: CASSKTEVCAAPNTEAFF
D: .; J: TRBJ2-7; V: TRBV13; size: .; DNA: TGTGCCAGCAGCTTAGGGCAGGGCTACGAGCAGTACTTC; CDR3: CASSLGQGYEQYF
D: TRBD1; J: TRBJ2-7; V: TRBV4-1; size: few; DNA: TGCGCCAGCAGCCAGAGACAGGGGGACTACGAGCAGTACTTC; CDR3: CASSQRQGDYEQYF
D: .; J: TRBJ2-5; V: TRBV2; size: .; DNA: TGTGCCAGCAGTGATCACTTCAGGGAAGAGACCCAGTACTTC; CDR3: CASSDHFREETQYF
D: .; J: TRBJ1-1; V: TRBV7-9; size: .; DNA: TGTGCCAGCAGCTTAGCGCGTAGGAACACTGAAGCTTTCTTT; CDR3: CASSLARRNTEAFF
D: .; J: TRBJ1-1; V: TRBV15; size: .; DNA: TGTGCCACCAGCGTTGTCACACCGAACACTGAAGCTTTCTTT; CDR3: CATSVVTPNTEAFF
D: TRBD1; J: TRBJ2-3; V: TRBV23-1; size: .; DNA: TGCGCCAGCAGTCGCCACCGGTCTGCGACAGGGGCCTATATACTCACAGATACGCAGTATTTT; CDR3: CASSRHRSATGAYILTDTQYF
D: TRBD1; J: TRBJ2-7; V: TRBV29-1; size: once; DNA: TGCAGCGTTCGTGGACAGGGTACCTACGAGCAGTACTTC; CDR3: CSVRGQGTYEQYF
D: .; J: TRBJ2-3; V: TRBV7-9; size: .; DNA: TGTGCCAGCAAAGGGACGGGGGTTACAGATACGCAGTATTTT; CDR3: CASKGTGVTDTQYF
D: .; J: TRBJ2-7; V: TRBV7-9; size: .; DNA: TGTGCCAGTAGAGGCAGGGGAGAAGACGAGCAGTACTTC; CDR3: CASRGRGEDEQYF
D: .; J: TRBJ1-2; V: TRBV27; size: .; DNA: TGTGCCAGCAGTGCCAGGGGACCCTCTCAAGGCTACACCTTC; CDR3: CASSARGPSQGYTF